In this sample, the clone carrying this TCR beta chain turned up many times. TCR beta CDR3 regions were amplified from RNA. TCR CDR3 underwent first-round RT-PCR with the HTBI primer set. Via MiXCR, TCRdb re-called the multiplex PCR reads, giving one row per CDR3 protein. The data show roughly 290,000 distinct CDR3 sequences, 13% seen once. This entry belongs to a study of T cells in Graves' hyperthyroidism and ophthalmopathy. The CDR3 sequence is 17 residues long. What was sequenced was blood. The source is a woman in her 30s with Graves' hyperthyroidism that later progressed to Graves' ophthalmopathy. The rearrangement uses TRBV3-2 and TRBJ2-1; the table's D call of TRBD2 was not tested on the DNA. TRBV3-2 is assigned pseudogene status. CDR3 sequence reads: CASTQTRLAELLDEQFF. In nucleotides, the CDR3 is TGTGCCAGCACCCAAACCCGACTAGCGGAACTTTTGGATGAGCAGTTCTTC.